This TCR beta chain appears in the sequencing data of a study of beta chain features in type 1 diabetes. Sequenced material consisted of expressed TCRB transcripts (all of the isolated RNA was reverse transcribed). Repertoires were generated with immunoSEQ multiplex PCR, while TCRdb's copy carries only in-frame clones and drops some. Of about 220,000 clones in the sample, 11% were seen once. This clone turned up a few times. Sequencing input: central memory CD4+ T cells from blood. The receptor comes from a man younger than 30 in good health.

The CDR3 loop reads CASSPQGYGNTIYF. For the CDR3, the DNA is TGTGCCAGCTCACCACAGGGTTACGGAAACACCATATATTTT. The V and J genes are TRBV18 and TRBJ1-3; D not certain. The germline V gene encodes CDR1 KGHSH and CDR2 LQKENI. This CDR3 comprises 14 residues. Trimming left V 1 base short and J 4 bases short, with 8 bases between.